This T cell receptor beta chain emerged from a study of human T cells and chemical hapten exposure. Study outcomes and limitations: TCRs above 1 in 1000 frequency stayed constant with DPC sensitization.

Concerning this clonotype itself: The antigen remains unidentified.

The CDR3 covers 13 residues. TCRdb reprocessed the RACE reads with MiXCR, giving one entry per CDR3 protein. The table has some 90,000 distinct CDR3 sequences, about 11% seen once. Time point of the sample: patch test 3, about 24 weeks after DPC sensitization. Treatment specified: therapeutic diphenylcyclopropenone sensitization with weekly scalp DPC. The chain combines TRBV21-1 with TRBJ2-7. TRBV21-1 is termed a pseudogene. The sample was whole blood, taken in connection with sensitization to the hapten diphenylcyclopropenone (DPC). The source is a woman in her 30s with alopecia areata. Some clones in this sample may be carry-over from other donors' samples. In DNA form, the CDR3 reads TGTGCCAGCAGCAGGGAAAGGTCTCGGGAGCAGTACGTC. Encoded protein: CASSRERSREQYV.